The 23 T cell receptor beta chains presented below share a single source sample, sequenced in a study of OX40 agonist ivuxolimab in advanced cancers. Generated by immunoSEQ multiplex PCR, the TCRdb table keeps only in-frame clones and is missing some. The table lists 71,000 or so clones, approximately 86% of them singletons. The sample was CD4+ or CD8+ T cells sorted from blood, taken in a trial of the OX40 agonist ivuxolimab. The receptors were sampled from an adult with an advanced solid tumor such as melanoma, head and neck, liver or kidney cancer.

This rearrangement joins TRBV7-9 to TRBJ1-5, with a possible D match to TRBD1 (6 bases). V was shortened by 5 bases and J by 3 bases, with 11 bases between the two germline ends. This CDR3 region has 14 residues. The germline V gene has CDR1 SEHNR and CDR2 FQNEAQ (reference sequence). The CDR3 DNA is TGTGCCAGCAGCCTCCGGGACAACAATCAGCCCCAGCATTTT. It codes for CASSLRDNNQPQHF.

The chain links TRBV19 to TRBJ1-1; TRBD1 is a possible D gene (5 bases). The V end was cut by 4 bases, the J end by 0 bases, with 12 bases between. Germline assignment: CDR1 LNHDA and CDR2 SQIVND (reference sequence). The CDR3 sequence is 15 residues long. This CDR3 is CASSTRQNMNTEAFF. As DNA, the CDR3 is TGTGCCAGTAGTACCCGACAGAATATGAACACTGAAGCTTTCTTT.

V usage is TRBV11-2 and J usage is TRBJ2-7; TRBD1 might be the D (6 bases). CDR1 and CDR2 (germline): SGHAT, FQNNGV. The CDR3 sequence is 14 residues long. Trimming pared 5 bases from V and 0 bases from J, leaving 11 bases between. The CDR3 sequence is CASSIRQDSYEQYF. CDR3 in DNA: TGTGCCAGCAGCATCCGACAGGACTCCTACGAGCAGTACTTC.

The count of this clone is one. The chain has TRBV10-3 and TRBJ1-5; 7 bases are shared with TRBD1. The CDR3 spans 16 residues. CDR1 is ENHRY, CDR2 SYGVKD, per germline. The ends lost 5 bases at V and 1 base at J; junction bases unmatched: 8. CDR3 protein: CAISKEGAGSNQPQHF. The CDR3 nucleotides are TGTGCCATCAGTAAGGAGGGGGCGGGAAGCAATCAGCCCCAGCATTTT.

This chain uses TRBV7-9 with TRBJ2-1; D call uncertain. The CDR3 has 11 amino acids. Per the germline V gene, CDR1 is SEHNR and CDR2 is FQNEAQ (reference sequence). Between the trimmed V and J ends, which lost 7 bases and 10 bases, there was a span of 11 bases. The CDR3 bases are TGTGCCAGCACCTCAGAAGGAGAGCAGTTCTTC. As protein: CASTSEGEQFF.

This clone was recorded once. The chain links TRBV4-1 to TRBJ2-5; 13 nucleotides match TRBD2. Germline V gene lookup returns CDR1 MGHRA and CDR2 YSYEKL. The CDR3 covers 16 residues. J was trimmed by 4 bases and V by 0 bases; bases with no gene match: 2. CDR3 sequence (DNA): TGCGCCAGCAGCCAAGATCGACTAGCGGGAGGAGAGACCCAGTACTTC. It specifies CASSQDRLAGGETQYF.

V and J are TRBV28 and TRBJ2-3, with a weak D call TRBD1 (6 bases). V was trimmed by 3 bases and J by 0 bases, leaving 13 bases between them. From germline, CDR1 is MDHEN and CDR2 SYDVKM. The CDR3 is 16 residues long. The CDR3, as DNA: TGTGCCAGCAGTTTTGCTGGACAGCGTAGCACAGATACGCAGTATTTT. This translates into CASSFAGQRSTDTQYF.

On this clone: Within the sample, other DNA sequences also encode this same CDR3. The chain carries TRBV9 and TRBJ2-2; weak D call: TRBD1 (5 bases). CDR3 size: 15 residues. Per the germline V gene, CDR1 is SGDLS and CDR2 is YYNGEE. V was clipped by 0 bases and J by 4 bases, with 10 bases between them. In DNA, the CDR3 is TGTGCCAGCAGCGTAGGTCAGGGCGGCACCGGGGAGCTGTTTTTT. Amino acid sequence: CASSVGQGGTGELFF.

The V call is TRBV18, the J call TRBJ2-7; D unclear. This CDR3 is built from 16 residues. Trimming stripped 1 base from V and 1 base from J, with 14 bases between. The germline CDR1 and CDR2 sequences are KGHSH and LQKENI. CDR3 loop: CASSPLNAEYSYEQYF. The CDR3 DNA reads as TGTGCCAGCTCACCACTTAACGCGGAGTATTCCTACGAGCAGTACTTC.

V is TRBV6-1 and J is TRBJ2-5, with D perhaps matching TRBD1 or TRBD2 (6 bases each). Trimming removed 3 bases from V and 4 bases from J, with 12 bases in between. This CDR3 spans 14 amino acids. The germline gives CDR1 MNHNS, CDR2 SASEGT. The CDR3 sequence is CASSDGGSVETQYF. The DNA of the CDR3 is TGTGCCAGCAGTGACGGGGGCTCGGTAGAGACCCAGTACTTC.

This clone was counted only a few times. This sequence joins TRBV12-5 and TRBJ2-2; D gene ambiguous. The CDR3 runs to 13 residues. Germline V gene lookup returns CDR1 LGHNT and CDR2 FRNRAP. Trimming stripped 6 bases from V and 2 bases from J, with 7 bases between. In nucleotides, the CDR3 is TGTGCTAGTGGCTCCACAAACACCGGGGAGCTGTTTTTT. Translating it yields CASGSTNTGELFF.

The DNA for the CDR3 is TGTGCCAGCAGTGAGAACCAGGGTACAGATACGCAGTATTTT. Its protein is CASSENQGTDTQYF. The chain joins TRBV6-1 to TRBJ2-3, with a tentative D call TRBD1 (5 bases). Germline V gene lookup returns CDR1 MNHNS and CDR2 SASEGT. This CDR3 has 14 residues. V shed 3 bases and J shed 3 bases, with 10 bases lying between them.

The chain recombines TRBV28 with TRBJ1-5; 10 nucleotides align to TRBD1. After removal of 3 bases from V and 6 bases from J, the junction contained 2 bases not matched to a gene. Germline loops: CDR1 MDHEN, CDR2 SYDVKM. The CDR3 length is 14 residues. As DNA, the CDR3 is TGTGCCAGCAGTTTCGACAGGGGGCTTCAGCCCCAGCATTTT. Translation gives CASSFDRGLQPQHF.

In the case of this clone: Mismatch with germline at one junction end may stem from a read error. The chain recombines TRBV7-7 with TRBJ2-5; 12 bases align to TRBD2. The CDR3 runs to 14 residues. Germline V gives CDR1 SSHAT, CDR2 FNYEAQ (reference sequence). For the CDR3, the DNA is TGTGCTAGCAGCCCGGGACTAGCGGGAGAGACCCAGTACTTC. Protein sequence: CASSPGLAGETQYF.

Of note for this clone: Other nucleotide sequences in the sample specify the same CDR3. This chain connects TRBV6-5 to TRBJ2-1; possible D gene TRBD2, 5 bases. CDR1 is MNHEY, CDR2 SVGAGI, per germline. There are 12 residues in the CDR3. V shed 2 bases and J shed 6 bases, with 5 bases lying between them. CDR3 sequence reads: CASSYAGNEQFF. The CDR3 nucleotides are TGTGCCAGCAGTTACGCGGGCAATGAGCAGTTCTTC.

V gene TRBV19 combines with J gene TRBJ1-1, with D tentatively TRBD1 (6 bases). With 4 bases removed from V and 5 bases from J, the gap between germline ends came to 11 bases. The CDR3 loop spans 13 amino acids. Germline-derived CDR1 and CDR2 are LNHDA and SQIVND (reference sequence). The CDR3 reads CASSTGDKTEAFF. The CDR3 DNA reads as TGTGCCAGTAGTACAGGGGATAAAACTGAAGCTTTCTTT.

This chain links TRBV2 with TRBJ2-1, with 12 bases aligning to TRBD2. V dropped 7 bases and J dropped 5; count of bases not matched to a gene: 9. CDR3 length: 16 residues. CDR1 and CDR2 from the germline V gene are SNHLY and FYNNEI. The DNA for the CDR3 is TGTGCCAGCAATCGACTAGCGGGAGCTAGCCACAATGAGCAGTTCTTC. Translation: CASNRLAGASHNEQFF.

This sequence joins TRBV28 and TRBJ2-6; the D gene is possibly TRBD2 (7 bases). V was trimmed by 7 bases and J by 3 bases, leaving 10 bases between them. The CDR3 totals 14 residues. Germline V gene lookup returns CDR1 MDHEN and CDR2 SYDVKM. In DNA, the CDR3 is TGTGCCAGCAAGGGGGGGAGTGGGGCCAACGTCCTGACTTTC. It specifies CASKGGSGANVLTF.

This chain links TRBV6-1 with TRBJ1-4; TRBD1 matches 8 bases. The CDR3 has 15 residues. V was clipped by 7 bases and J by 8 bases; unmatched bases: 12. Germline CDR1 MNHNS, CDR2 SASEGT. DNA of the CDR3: TGTGCCAGCATCGAGACAGGGGCAGGAGGGGAAAAACTGTTTTTT. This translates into CASIETGAGGEKLFF.

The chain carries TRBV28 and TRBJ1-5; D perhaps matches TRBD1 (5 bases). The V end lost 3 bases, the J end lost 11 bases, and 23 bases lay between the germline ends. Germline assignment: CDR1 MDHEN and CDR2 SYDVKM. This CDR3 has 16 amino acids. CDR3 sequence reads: CASSLVRGLGSVAQHF. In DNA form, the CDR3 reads TGTGCCAGCAGTTTGGTTCGGGGCCTTGGTTCTGTTGCCCAGCATTTT.

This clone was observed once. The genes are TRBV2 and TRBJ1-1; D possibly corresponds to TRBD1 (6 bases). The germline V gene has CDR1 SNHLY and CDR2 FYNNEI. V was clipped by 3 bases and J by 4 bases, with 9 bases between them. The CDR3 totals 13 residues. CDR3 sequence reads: CASSDRGGTEAFF. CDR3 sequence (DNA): TGTGCCAGCAGTGACAGGGGCGGCACTGAAGCTTTCTTT.

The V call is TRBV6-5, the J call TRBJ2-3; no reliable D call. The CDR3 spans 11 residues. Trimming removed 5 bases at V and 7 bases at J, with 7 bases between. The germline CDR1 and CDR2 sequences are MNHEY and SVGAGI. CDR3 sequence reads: CASSEAYTQYF. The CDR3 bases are TGTGCCAGCAGTGAAGCATATACGCAGTATTTT.

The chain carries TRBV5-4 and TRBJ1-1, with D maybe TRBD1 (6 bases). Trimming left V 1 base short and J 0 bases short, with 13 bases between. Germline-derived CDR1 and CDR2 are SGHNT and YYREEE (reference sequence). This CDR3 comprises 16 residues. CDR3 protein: CASSLTGFMLNTEAFF. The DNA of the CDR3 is TGTGCCAGCAGCTTGACAGGGTTCATGCTGAACACTGAAGCTTTCTTT.